This is a list of T cell receptor beta chains from one sample in a study of blood T cell repertoires in COVID-19. Using immunoSEQ multiplex PCR, the repertoire was profiled, and TCRdb retains in-frame clones only, with some absent. The repertoire holds about 59,000 clones, with 81% as singletons. Sequencing was performed on peripheral blood. The receptors were sampled from an elderly woman with active or convalescent COVID-19. Each CDR3 is given with its conserved first and last residue. Fields, in order: clone size, J gene, D gene, V gene, CDR3 DNA, CDR3 protein. The D gene is left open where the match is weak. Clone size is not always given. Where it is, it says once, few, many or a class for expanded clones.

size: -
J: TRBJ1-6
D: -
V: TRBV19
DNA: TGTGCCAGTAGTATCAGTCAGGGGCCGGAGTCACCCCTCCACTTT
CDR3: CASSISQGPESPLHF

size: -
J: TRBJ1-3
D: -
V: TRBV4-3
DNA: TGCGCCAGCAGCCAAGATCCCTACTCTGGAAACACCATATATTTT
CDR3: CASSQDPYSGNTIYF

size: -
J: TRBJ2-1
D: -
V: TRBV3-1/TRBV3-2
DNA: TGTGCCAGCAGCCCTCTAGCGAACAATGAGCAGTTCTTC
CDR3: CASSPLANNEQFF

size: -
J: TRBJ1-1
D: -
V: TRBV5-1
DNA: TGCGCCAGCAGCTTGGCCGGAGTTCTGGGGGCGGACACTGAAGCTTTCTTT
CDR3: CASSLAGVLGADTEAFF

size: -
J: TRBJ2-7
D: TRBD1
V: TRBV28
DNA: TGTGCCAGCAGTTTATCGTCCCGGACAGGGCCTTACGAGCAGTACTTC
CDR3: CASSLSSRTGPYEQYF

size: -
J: TRBJ1-4
D: TRBD1
V: TRBV7-9
DNA: TGTGCCAGTGACAGGGGGGGAGATGAAAAACTGTTTTTT
CDR3: CASDRGGDEKLFF

size: -
J: TRBJ2-7
D: TRBD1
V: TRBV7-6
DNA: TGTGCCAGCAGCATCGACCCGGGACAGGGTTCCGAGCAGTACTTC
CDR3: CASSIDPGQGSEQYF

size: -
J: TRBJ2-7
D: -
V: TRBV2
DNA: TGTGCCAGCAGTGAAGAAGCGGGTTCCATCTACGAGCAGTACTTC
CDR3: CASSEEAGSIYEQYF

size: -
J: TRBJ2-3
D: TRBD1
V: TRBV19
DNA: TGTGCCAGTAGTCAAGGGACAGCCGACACAGATACGCAGTATTTT
CDR3: CASSQGTADTDTQYF

size: -
J: TRBJ2-5
D: -
V: TRBV7-9
DNA: TGTGCCAGCAGGGGTACTAGGGGGGGCCCCCGCCACGGAGAGACCCAGTACTTC
CDR3: CASRGTRGGPRHGETQYF

size: -
J: TRBJ2-1
D: -
V: TRBV6-2/TRBV6-3
DNA: TGTGCCAGCAGTTACACGGGGGGCTACTACAATGAGCAGTTCTTC
CDR3: CASSYTGGYYNEQFF

size: -
J: TRBJ1-2
D: TRBD1
V: TRBV15
DNA: TGTGCCACCAGCAGCCCGAGGGGACAGGACGACCTCTATGGCTACACCTTC
CDR3: CATSSPRGQDDLYGYTF

size: once
J: TRBJ2-7
D: -
V: TRBV4-2
DNA: TGTGCCAGCAGCCAAGAACGGGACACCCGGTTGTACTTC
CDR3: CASSQERDTRLYF

size: -
J: TRBJ1-5
D: -
V: TRBV7-3
DNA: TGTGCCAGCAGCTTAAAGGTTGATTACAGCCACCCCCTTCAGCCCCAGCATTTT
CDR3: CASSLKVDYSHPLQPQHF

size: -
J: TRBJ2-7
D: -
V: TRBV6-2/TRBV6-3
DNA: TGTGCCAGCAGTTACGTGAGTTCCTACGAGCAGTACTTC
CDR3: CASSYVSSYEQYF

size: -
J: TRBJ1-3
D: -
V: TRBV10-2
DNA: TGCGCCAGCAGTGAAAACCAAGGGAGCTCTGGAAACACCATATATTTT
CDR3: CASSENQGSSGNTIYF

size: -
J: TRBJ1-5
D: -
V: TRBV11-2
DNA: TGTGCCAGCAGCTTAGGGGGCGGTAGGAATCAGCCCCAGCATTTT
CDR3: CASSLGGGRNQPQHF

size: -
J: TRBJ1-1
D: TRBD1
V: TRBV7-9
DNA: TGTGCCAGCAGGGGGCGTGACAGGGTTACTGAAGCTTTCTTT
CDR3: CASRGRDRVTEAFF

size: -
J: TRBJ2-1
D: TRBD2
V: TRBV5-8
DNA: TGTGCCAGCAGCTTTGGATTGTCCGGGGGGGGCAATGAGCAGTTCTTC
CDR3: CASSFGLSGGGNEQFF

size: -
J: TRBJ2-7
D: -
V: TRBV3-1/TRBV3-2
DNA: TGTGCCAGCAGCCAAGCAGGGATCTACGAGCAGTACTTC
CDR3: CASSQAGIYEQYF

size: once
J: TRBJ1-3
D: TRBD1
V: TRBV15
DNA: TGTGCCACCAGCAGCCAGGGGGCCTCTGGAAACACCATATATTTT
CDR3: CATSSQGASGNTIYF

size: few
J: TRBJ2-7
D: TRBD2
V: TRBV3-1/TRBV3-2
DNA: TGTGCCAGCAGCCAAGGTTGGACTAGTGATGACGAGCAGTACTTC
CDR3: CASSQGWTSDDEQYF

size: -
J: TRBJ2-7
D: TRBD2
V: TRBV7-3
DNA: TGTGCCAGCAGCTTAAACCATGCGGGGGGGTACGAGCAGTACTTC
CDR3: CASSLNHAGGYEQYF

size: -
J: TRBJ1-2
D: TRBD1
V: TRBV9
DNA: TGTGCCAGCAGCGAATCGGGACAGAACTATGGCTACACCTTC
CDR3: CASSESGQNYGYTF

size: -
J: TRBJ2-5
D: -
V: TRBV6-2/TRBV6-3
DNA: TGTGCCAGCAGTAAGGGAGAACATGAGACCCAGTACTTC
CDR3: CASSKGEHETQYF

size: once
J: TRBJ2-6
D: TRBD1
V: TRBV7-8
DNA: TGTGCCAGCAGCTTACAGGGGGCGCTTGGGGCCAACGTCCTGACTTTC
CDR3: CASSLQGALGANVLTF

size: -
J: TRBJ1-1
D: -
V: TRBV12-5
DNA: TGTGCTAGTGGTCGGGCACGGGGCACTGAAGCTTTCTTT
CDR3: CASGRARGTEAFF

size: -
J: TRBJ1-5
D: TRBD1
V: TRBV5-1
DNA: TGCGCCAGCAGCTCGGGACAGATCAATCAGCCCCAGCATTTT
CDR3: CASSSGQINQPQHF

size: -
J: TRBJ1-3
D: -
V: TRBV2
DNA: TGTGCCAGCTTCGCGGGGAGGATGCCCTCTGGAAACACCATATATTTT
CDR3: CASFAGRMPSGNTIYF

size: once
J: TRBJ1-2
D: -
V: TRBV7-3
DNA: TGTGCCAGCAGCTTAGAGGGAGGCTATGGCTACACCTTC
CDR3: CASSLEGGYGYTF

size: -
J: TRBJ1-4
D: TRBD1
V: TRBV7-2
DNA: TGTGCCAGCAGCGGATGGGGGAGACAGGGGAGAAGTGAAAAACTGTTTTTT
CDR3: CASSGWGRQGRSEKLFF

size: -
J: TRBJ1-1
D: TRBD1
V: TRBV9
DNA: TGTGCCAGCAGTAAGGGGGCTGTGGAGAACACTGAAGCTTTCTTT
CDR3: CASSKGAVENTEAFF

size: -
J: TRBJ1-2
D: -
V: TRBV19
DNA: TGTGCCAGTAGTCCCCCGACAGGCCTCCGGAGCTACACCTTC
CDR3: CASSPPTGLRSYTF

size: -
J: TRBJ1-1
D: -
V: TRBV10-2
DNA: TGCGCCAGCAGTGAGTCCGAGGGTGGAACTGAAGCTTTCTTT
CDR3: CASSESEGGTEAFF

size: few
J: TRBJ1-2
D: TRBD1
V: TRBV7-6
DNA: TGTGCCAGCAGCGCATTCACCCTGACAGGGGGCGATGACTATGGCTACACCTTC
CDR3: CASSAFTLTGGDDYGYTF

size: -
J: TRBJ2-1
D: TRBD2
V: TRBV19
DNA: TGTGCCAGTAGTATCCCCCTAGCGGGAGCCTACAATGAGCAGTTCTTC
CDR3: CASSIPLAGAYNEQFF

size: -
J: TRBJ1-1
D: TRBD1
V: TRBV19
DNA: TGTGCCAGTAGTTTTACAGGGGCCTTGAACACTGAAGCTTTCTTT
CDR3: CASSFTGALNTEAFF

size: -
J: TRBJ1-2
D: TRBD1
V: TRBV28
DNA: TGTGCCAGCAGACCCCCTCGGGACAGCTACTCTGGCTACACCTTC
CDR3: CASRPPRDSYSGYTF

size: -
J: TRBJ2-6
D: -
V: TRBV6-6
DNA: TGTGCCAGCAGCCCAGGGGTTGCTGGGGCCAACGTCCTGACTTTC
CDR3: CASSPGVAGANVLTF

size: -
J: TRBJ2-5
D: -
V: TRBV18
DNA: TGTGCCAGCTCACCATTCGGGACTCAACAAGAGACCCAGTACTTC
CDR3: CASSPFGTQQETQYF

size: -
J: TRBJ2-1
D: TRBD2
V: TRBV7-8
DNA: TGTGCCAGCAGCTTTAGCGGGGGGGTGGGCGAGCAGTTCTTC
CDR3: CASSFSGGVGEQFF

size: -
J: TRBJ1-2
D: TRBD1
V: TRBV5-4
DNA: TGTGCCAGCAGCTCACGACAGGGGAGGGGCTACACCTTC
CDR3: CASSSRQGRGYTF

size: -
J: TRBJ1-1
D: TRBD1
V: TRBV4-3
DNA: TGCGCCAGCAGCCAACGGACAGGGGTGCGTACTGAAGCTTTCTTT
CDR3: CASSQRTGVRTEAFF

size: -
J: TRBJ1-5
D: -
V: TRBV6-6
DNA: TGTGCCAGCAGTTCCCCTTCGGGGGGCAATCAGCCCCAGCATTTT
CDR3: CASSSPSGGNQPQHF

size: -
J: TRBJ1-2
D: -
V: TRBV4-3
DNA: TGCGCCAGCAGCCTCGGACGGGATACCAACTATGGCTACACCTTC
CDR3: CASSLGRDTNYGYTF

size: -
J: TRBJ1-2
D: -
V: TRBV29-1
DNA: TGCAGCGTTGAAAGGGGAGGGTCCCGACGAGGCTACACCTTC
CDR3: CSVERGGSRRGYTF

size: -
J: TRBJ1-2
D: TRBD1
V: TRBV29-1
DNA: TGCAGCGTGATCGGGACAGGGGTTGGCTACACCTTC
CDR3: CSVIGTGVGYTF

size: -
J: TRBJ2-5
D: -
V: TRBV6-5
DNA: TGTGCCAGCAGGCGACTAGGTTCCGTAGGAGAGACCCAGTACTTC
CDR3: CASRRLGSVGETQYF

size: -
J: TRBJ1-2
D: -
V: TRBV5-4
DNA: TGTGCCAGCAGCCCGGGCTATGGCTACACCTTC
CDR3: CASSPGYGYTF

size: -
J: TRBJ2-1
D: TRBD1
V: TRBV24-1
DNA: TGTGCCACCAGTGACCGTGGACAGGGCAACGATGAGCAGTTCTTC
CDR3: CATSDRGQGNDEQFF

size: -
J: TRBJ1-2
D: -
V: TRBV5-1
DNA: TGCGCCAGCAGCTTGGACGGGAACCCCTATGGCTACACCTTC
CDR3: CASSLDGNPYGYTF

size: -
J: TRBJ1-6
D: TRBD1
V: TRBV5-1
DNA: TGCGCCAGCAGTACAGGGGCAGATTCACCCCTCCACTTT
CDR3: CASSTGADSPLHF

size: -
J: TRBJ1-2
D: TRBD1
V: TRBV3-1/TRBV3-2
DNA: TGTGCCAGCAGCCAAGCAGGGACAGGGGGCAGGTATGGCTACACTTTC
CDR3: CASSQAGTGGRYGYTF

size: -
J: TRBJ1-2
D: TRBD1
V: TRBV5-1
DNA: TGCGCCAGCAGCTTCCAGGACAGGAATGGCTACACCTTC
CDR3: CASSFQDRNGYTF

size: -
J: TRBJ1-3
D: -
V: TRBV9
DNA: TGTGCCAGCAGCGTAGTAGGGATGCGTGGGAGTGGAACCATATATTTT
CDR3: CASSVVGMRGSGTIYF

size: once
J: TRBJ1-3
D: TRBD1
V: TRBV4-2
DNA: TGTGCCAGCAGCCTCGGGACAGGGGGCACCATATATTTT
CDR3: CASSLGTGGTIYF

size: -
J: TRBJ1-1
D: -
V: TRBV19
DNA: TGTGCCAGTAGTACAGGGGTGAACACTGAAGCTTTCTTT
CDR3: CASSTGVNTEAFF

size: -
J: TRBJ2-5
D: TRBD2
V: TRBV28
DNA: TGTGCCAGCAGAACTAGCGGGGGGGCGTATGAGACCCAGTACTTC
CDR3: CASRTSGGAYETQYF

size: -
J: TRBJ1-5
D: -
V: TRBV7-2
DNA: TGTGCCAGCAGCTTAACCGACAGACAGAATCAGCCCCAGCATTTT
CDR3: CASSLTDRQNQPQHF